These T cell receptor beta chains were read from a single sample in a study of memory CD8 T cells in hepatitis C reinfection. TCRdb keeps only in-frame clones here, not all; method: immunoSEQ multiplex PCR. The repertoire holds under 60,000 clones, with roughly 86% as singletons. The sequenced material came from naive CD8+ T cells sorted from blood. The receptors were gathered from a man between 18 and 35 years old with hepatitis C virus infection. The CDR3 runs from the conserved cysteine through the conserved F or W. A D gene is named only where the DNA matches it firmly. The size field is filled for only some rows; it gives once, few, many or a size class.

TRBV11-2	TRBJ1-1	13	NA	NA	TGTGCCAGCAGCTTAGGCGGGAACACTGAAGCTTTCTTT	CASSLGGNTEAFF
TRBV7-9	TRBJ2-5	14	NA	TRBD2	TGTGCCAGCCGGACTAGCGGGTTTGAAGAGACCCAGTACTTC	CASRTSGFEETQYF
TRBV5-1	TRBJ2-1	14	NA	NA	TGCGCCAGCAGCTACAGGGACCCCGGCAATGAGCAGTTCTTC	CASSYRDPGNEQFF
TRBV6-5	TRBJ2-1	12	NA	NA	TGTGCCAGCAGGCAGGGTGGCCATGAGCAGTTCTTC	CASRQGGHEQFF
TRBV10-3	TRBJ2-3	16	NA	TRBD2	TGTGCCATCAGTGAACGGCCCAGCGGGGGGGCAGATACGCAGTATTTT	CAISERPSGGADTQYF
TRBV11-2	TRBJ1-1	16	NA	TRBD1	TGTGCCAGCAGCCCCCACCGGGACAGGGAACTCGCTGAAGCTTTCTTT	CASSPHRDRELAEAFF
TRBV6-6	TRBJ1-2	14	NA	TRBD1	TGTGCCAGCAGTTCCCCGGACAGGGTAGATGGCTACACCTTC	CASSSPDRVDGYTF
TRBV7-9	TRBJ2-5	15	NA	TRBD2	TGTGCCAGCAGCGGACTAGCGGGGGGGGAAGAGACCCAGTACTTC	CASSGLAGGEETQYF
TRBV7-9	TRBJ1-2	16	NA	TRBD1	TGTGCCAGCAGCCCTGGGGAGAGGGGGCCCCTCTATGGCTACACCTTC	CASSPGERGPLYGYTF
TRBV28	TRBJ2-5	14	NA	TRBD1	TGTGCCAGCAGTCTTAATCCAGGGGGAGAGACCCAGTACTTC	CASSLNPGGETQYF
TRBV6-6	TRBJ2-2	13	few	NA	TGTGCCAGCAGTACGGCGGTAGCCGGGGAGCTGTTTTTT	CASSTAVAGELFF
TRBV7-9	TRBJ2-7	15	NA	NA	TGTGCCAGCAGCTTAATAGGGAAAGGGGATCACGAGCAGTACTTC	CASSLIGKGDHEQYF
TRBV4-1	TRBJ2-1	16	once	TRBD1	TGCGCCAGCAGCAGGACACCGGGACAGGGGGCAAGTGAGCAGTTCTTC	CASSRTPGQGASEQFF
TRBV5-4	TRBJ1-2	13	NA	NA	TGTGCCAGCAGCGAAACAGGCACCTATGGCTACACCTTC	CASSETGTYGYTF
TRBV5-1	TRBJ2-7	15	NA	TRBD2	TGCGCCAGCTCACTCGGGACTAGCGGAACCTACGAGCAGTACTTC	CASSLGTSGTYEQYF
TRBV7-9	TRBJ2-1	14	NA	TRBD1	TGTGCCAGCAGCTTAGCGGGGACAGGGTATGAGCAGTTCTTC	CASSLAGTGYEQFF
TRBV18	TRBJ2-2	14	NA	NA	TGTGCCAGCTTGCCGGGACAAAACACCGGGGAGCTGTTTTTT	CASLPGQNTGELFF
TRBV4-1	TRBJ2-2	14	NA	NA	TGCGCCAGCAGCCAACGTTTTTCCACCGGGGAGCTGTTTTTT	CASSQRFSTGELFF